This TCR beta chain was identified during a study of blood T cell repertoires in COVID-19. Losses at the gene ends were 4 bases for V and 3 bases for J; bases not matched to a gene: 5. The CDR3 covers 15 residues. Germline CDR1 LGHDT, CDR2 YNNKEL (reference sequence). Using immunoSEQ multiplex PCR, the repertoire was profiled, and TCRdb retains in-frame clones only, with some absent. Of some 300,000 clones in the sample, approximately 90% were seen once. The V call is TRBV3-1 (or the pseudogene TRBV3-2), the J call TRBJ1-2, with 10 bases fitting TRBD1. Material: PBMCs or T cells enriched from blood (not recorded which). The sequence came from a woman aged 60 to 75 in a cohort exposed to, infected with or recovered from COVID-19 (not recorded which). CDR3 bases: TGTGCCAGCAGCCTTCGGGACAGGGGACACTATGGCTACACCTTC. It encodes CASSLRDRGHYGYTF.